Each of the 13 T cell receptor beta chains below was sequenced from the same sample in a study of shared clonotypes between healthy human individuals. Assay used: immunoSEQ multiplex PCR; TCRdb lists only in-frame clones, some missing. The sample lists about 510,000 clones, 60% to 80% seen once, with 9.5% to 15% in the top ten. Sequencing was done on a sample of PBMCs. The receptors here all came from a woman in her forties in good health. Some clones in this sample may be carry-over from other donors' samples.

The chain combines TRBV6-6 with TRBJ1-2; 8 positions match TRBD1. CDR3 length equals 14 residues. V gave up 5 bases and J gave up 4 bases; unmatched junction bases: 6. Germline-derived CDR1 and CDR2 are MNHNY and SVGAGI (reference sequence). CDR3 residues: CASSRQGTFYGYTF. The CDR3 bases are TGTGCCAGCAGTCGACAGGGGACCTTCTATGGCTACACCTTC.

The J gene is TRBJ2-7, the V gene TRBV19; D may match TRBD1 or TRBD2 (5 bases each). The CDR3 covers 13 residues. The germline V and J ends were trimmed by 6 bases and 5 bases, with 14 bases remaining between them. CDR1 is LNHDA and CDR2 is SQIVND in the germline V gene (reference sequence). CDR3 coding DNA: TGTGCCAGTAGCCGGGGCCTCAACAACGAGCAGTACTTC. Protein sequence: CASSRGLNNEQYF.

The rearrangement joins TRBV25-1 to TRBJ2-1; D is unresolved. The germline gives CDR1 MGHDK, CDR2 SYGVNS. The CDR3 extends over 14 amino acids. V was trimmed by 3 bases and J by 2 bases, leaving 8 bases between them. This CDR3 is CASSDIKPYNEQFF. The CDR3, as DNA: TGTGCCAGCAGTGACATAAAACCCTACAATGAGCAGTTCTTC.

For the CDR3, the DNA is TGTGCCAGCAGCTTAACGACAGGGGCAGGAGAGACCCAGTACTTC. Protein sequence: CASSLTTGAGETQYF. This chain uses TRBV7-3 with TRBJ2-5; 8 nucleotides match TRBD1. The CDR3 spans 15 residues. The germline V gene has CDR1 SGHTA and CDR2 FQGTGA. J was trimmed by 4 bases and V by 0 bases; bases with no gene match: 4.

This chain links TRBV19 with TRBJ2-7; the match to TRBD1 covers 7 bases. After removal of 2 bases from V and 1 base from J, the junction contained 20 bases not matched to a gene. The CDR3 has 20 residues. The V gene's germline CDR1 is LNHDA and CDR2 SQIVND (reference sequence). CDR3 in DNA: TGTGCCAGTAGTATAACGTCACCCCTCCTGGGGGCAGGGGGATCCTACGAGCAGTACTTC. It specifies CASSITSPLLGAGGSYEQYF.

The V gene is TRBV5-6, the J gene TRBJ2-3, with D possibly being TRBD2 (6 bases). V lost 0 bases, J lost 0 bases, and 11 bases lay in between. Germline values: CDR1 SGHDT, CDR2 YYEEEE. This CDR3 spans 16 amino acids. CDR3 nucleotide sequence: TGTGCCAGCAGCTTGGCCCTAGCGCGAAGCACAGATACGCAGTATTTT. Amino acid sequence: CASSLALARSTDTQYF.

The rearrangement joins TRBV7-6 to TRBJ2-5, with TRBD2 matching over 7 bases. Unmatched junction bases numbered 4, after V lost 1 base and J lost 5 bases. The CDR3 extends over 14 amino acids. Germline CDR1 reads SGHVS; CDR2 reads FNYEAQ. The CDR3: CASSLGAGGETQYF. CDR3 sequence (DNA): TGTGCCAGCAGCTTAGGAGCCGGGGGGGAGACCCAGTACTTC.

V is TRBV5-1 and J is TRBJ2-5, with TRBD2 identical over 9 bases. The J segment lost 5 bases and the V segment lost 3 bases, leaving 14 bases of the junction unmatched. This CDR3 contains 17 residues. Germline V gives CDR1 SGHRS, CDR2 YFSETQ. CDR3 amino acids: CASSSSPAGGSPETQYF. CDR3 bases: TGCGCCAGCAGCTCGTCTCCTGCGGGAGGGTCCCCGGAGACCCAGTACTTC.

The rearrangement joins TRBV4-3 to TRBJ2-4; D not resolved. This CDR3 region has 14 residues. Between the trimmed V and J ends, which lost 0 bases and 11 bases, there was a span of 14 bases. Per germline, CDR1 LGHNA and CDR2 YSLEER. Here the CDR3 reads CASSQDVWQPVQYF. CDR3 bases: TGCGCCAGCAGCCAAGACGTTTGGCAGCCTGTTCAGTACTTC.

The chain employs TRBV5-4 and TRBJ1-3; 7 bases are shared with TRBD1. The germline CDR1 and CDR2 sequences are SGHNT and YYREEE (reference sequence). Trimming took 3 bases from V and 0 from J; bases not matched to a gene: 9. The CDR3 is 17 amino acids. This chain's CDR3 is CASSSEGTVVSGNTIYF. CDR3 nucleotide sequence: TGTGCCAGCAGCTCGGAAGGGACAGTCGTCTCTGGAAACACCATATATTTT.

The chain recombines TRBV28 with TRBJ1-2; D remains ambiguous. The germline V gene has CDR1 MDHEN and CDR2 SYDVKM. V dropped 5 bases and J dropped 4 bases, with 17 bases sitting between them. This CDR3 spans 15 amino acids. The CDR3 region has the DNA TGTGCCAGCAGTGGTGAAGTGCAACCAATCTATGGCTACACCTTC. This sequence encodes CASSGEVQPIYGYTF.

The V call is TRBV19, the J call TRBJ2-5, with 7 bases aligning to TRBD2. Germline values: CDR1 LNHDA, CDR2 SQIVND (reference sequence). V was pared by 3 bases and J by 5 bases, with 9 bases of the junction left unmatched. The CDR3 is made up of 15 amino acids. CDR3 nucleotides: TGTGCCAGTAGTATGTCCGGACTAGTGGGGGAGACCCAGTACTTC. Residues: CASSMSGLVGETQYF.

With respect to this clone: The identical CDR3 is also encoded by other nucleotide sequences in the sample. The chain joins TRBV9 to TRBJ2-5, with 13 nucleotides matching TRBD2. The length of the CDR3 is 15 residues. V was clipped by 0 bases and J by 5 bases; unmatched bases: 1. Germline V gene lookup returns CDR1 SGDLS and CDR2 YYNGEE. CDR3 coding DNA: TGTGCCAGCAGCGTAGCGGGACTAGCGGGGGAGACCCAGTACTTC. As protein: CASSVAGLAGETQYF.